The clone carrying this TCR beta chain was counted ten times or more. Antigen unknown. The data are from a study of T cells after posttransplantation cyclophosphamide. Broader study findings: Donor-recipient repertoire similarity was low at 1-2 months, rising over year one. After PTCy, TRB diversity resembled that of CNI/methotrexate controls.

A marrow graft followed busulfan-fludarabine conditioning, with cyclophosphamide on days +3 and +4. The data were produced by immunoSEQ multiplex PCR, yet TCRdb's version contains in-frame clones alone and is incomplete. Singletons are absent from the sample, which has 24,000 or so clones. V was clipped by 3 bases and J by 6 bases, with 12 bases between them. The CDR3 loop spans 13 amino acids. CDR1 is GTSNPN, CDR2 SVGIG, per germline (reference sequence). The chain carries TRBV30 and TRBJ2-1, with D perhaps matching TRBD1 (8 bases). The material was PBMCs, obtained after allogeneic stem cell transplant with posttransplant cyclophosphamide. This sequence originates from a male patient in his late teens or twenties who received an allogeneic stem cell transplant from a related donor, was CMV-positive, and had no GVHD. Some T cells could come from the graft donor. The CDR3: CAWSTGGGNEQFF. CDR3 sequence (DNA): TGTGCCTGGAGCACAGGGGGGGGCAATGAGCAGTTCTTC.